This T cell receptor beta chain was identified during a study of blood T cells in healthy people across ages. The V end lost 0 bases, the J end lost 2 bases, and 9 bases lay between the germline ends. The CDR3 length is 15 residues. CDR1 SGHVS and CDR2 FNYEAQ come from the germline V gene. Alongside a J-beta primer mix, a sample-barcoded 5' primer served in a second PCR lasting 7 to 11 cycles. Using its own MiXCR run on the 5' RACE reads, TCRdb lists one record per CDR3 protein. Here the sample spans more than 700,000 distinct CDR3 sequences, roughly 53% being singletons. The TCR originated in a man older than 75 in good health. The J gene is TRBJ2-3, the V gene TRBV7-6; weak D call: TRBD2 (7 bases). The specimen was blood. The CDR3 spells CASSLARGPTDTQYF. The CDR3 nucleotides read TGTGCCAGCAGCTTAGCGCGGGGGCCCACAGATACGCAGTATTTT.